This T cell receptor beta chain was sequenced in a study of T cells in localized non-small cell lung cancer. Study-level findings and limits: Patients showing higher blood T cell density tended to see longer overall survival. Owing to sequencing of a solitary tumor region, heterogeneity cannot be discounted. Uninvolved adjacent lung showed the highest T cell clonality, exceeding tumor.

This clone was observed a few times. As yet, its antigen is unknown. The assay was immunoSEQ multiplex PCR, and TCRdb's table has in-frame clones only and misses some. This table holds approximately 81,000 clones, 88% found once. The germline gives CDR1 SGDLS, CDR2 YYNGEE. The CDR3 consists of 14 residues. After removal of 4 bases from V and 0 bases from J, the junction contained 2 bases not matched to a gene. The chain carries TRBV9 and TRBJ2-7; 9 nucleotides match TRBD2. The sample in question was peripheral blood, obtained before any cancer treatment. The sequence was obtained from a woman between 35 and 70 years old with stage I squamous cell lung carcinoma. Written as DNA, the CDR3 is TGTGCCAGCAGCTTAGCGGGGGACTCCTACGAGCAGTACTTC. Translation: CASSLAGDSYEQYF.